This passage covers 25 T cell receptor beta chains from one sample sequenced in a study of T cell responses to AZD1222 COVID-19 vaccine (dated by TCRdb to 2020 to 2023). Read against the paper, the sample's time point label means: baseline before first vaccination. The library was made by the immunoSEQ multiplex PCR assay. TCRdb obtained this table from immuneACCESS and retained in-frame rearrangements with V and J assigned. These tables miss some clones; where compared with another copy, unresolved V genes account for less than half of the shortfall, and the remainder is unexplained. This sample comprises tens of thousands of clones, roughly 82% of them detected only once. Of the sample, approximately 9% is held by the ten largest clones. This material consisted of peripheral blood, taken on day 0 of AZD1222 vaccination. The receptor source for this set is an adult in good health.

The V call is TRBV5-8, the J call TRBJ1-6, with TRBD1 as a possible D gene (5 bases). Germline V lookup: CDR1 SGHTS, CDR2 YDEGEE. The length of the CDR3 is 13 residues. The V gene lost 4 bases and the J gene lost 6 bases, with 8 bases spanning the gap. DNA for the CDR3: TGTGCCAGCAGCCCTAGGGGTAATTCACCCCTCCACTTT. This codes for CASSPRGNSPLHF.

The genes are TRBV9 and TRBJ2-1; D might be TRBD1 or TRBD2, each matching 5 bases. V lost 0 bases and J lost 5, with 6 bases in between. In germline, CDR1 is SGDLS, CDR2 YYNGEE. CDR3 length equals 13 residues. CDR3 coding DNA: TGTGCCAGCAGCGTAGCGGGGCACAATGAGCAGTTCTTC. As protein: CASSVAGHNEQFF.

The chain has TRBV30 and TRBJ1-1, with unresolved D. Germline V gives CDR1 GTSNPN, CDR2 SVGIG (reference sequence). The CDR3 covers 13 residues. Trimming left V 3 bases short and J 1 base short, with 9 bases between. The CDR3 DNA follows: TGTGCCTGGAGGTACCAGGAGAACACTGAAGCTTTCTTT. It encodes CAWRYQENTEAFF.

This chain links TRBV4-2 with TRBJ2-3, with a tentative D call TRBD2 (5 bases). The V end was cut by 0 bases, the J end by 4 bases, with 20 bases between. This CDR3 contains 18 residues. Germline lookup yields CDR1 LGHNA and CDR2 YNFKEQ. The CDR3 sequence is CASSQDTPRGVLSDTQYF. In DNA form, the CDR3 reads TGTGCCAGCAGCCAAGATACTCCTCGGGGAGTCCTGTCAGATACGCAGTATTTT.

The chain carries TRBV18 and TRBJ2-2; D gene ambiguous. Trimming took 3 bases from V and 0 from J, leaving 5 bases between them. The CDR3 is 14 residues long. CDR1 KGHSH and CDR2 LQKENI come from the germline V gene. DNA of the CDR3: TGTGCCAGCTCACCCACGGCGAACACCGGGGAGCTGTTTTTT. It translates to CASSPTANTGELFF.

The chain couples TRBV14 to TRBJ2-6; tentative D call: TRBD2 (6 bases). Germline values: CDR1 SGHDN, CDR2 FVKESK. The CDR3 covers 17 residues. Trimming shortened V by 4 bases and J by 2 bases, and 15 bases separated the two germline ends. CDR3: CASSRLPGGTGANVLTF. The CDR3 DNA reads as TGTGCCAGCAGCCGACTACCTGGGGGGACTGGGGCCAACGTCCTGACTTTC. The full variable domain, with the rest looked up from reference TRBV14 and TRBJ2-6, is EAGVTQFPSHSVIEKGQTVTLRCDPISGHDNLYWYRRVMGKEIKFLLHFVKESKQDESGMPNNRFLAERTGGTYSTLKVQPAELEDSGVYFCASSRLPGGTGANVLTFGAGSRLTVL.

This clone was seen a handful of times. This chain links TRBV19 with TRBJ1-2, with D possibly matching TRBD1 (5 bases). The germline V and J ends were trimmed by 7 bases and 3 bases, with 15 bases remaining between them. The CDR3 runs to 14 residues. Germline V gives CDR1 LNHDA, CDR2 SQIVND (reference sequence). This CDR3 is CASKATDKYYGYTF. DNA of the CDR3: TGTGCCAGTAAGGCGACAGATAAATACTATGGCTACACCTTC.

The chain recombines TRBV10-3 with TRBJ1-2; D perhaps matches TRBD1 (6 bases). Looked up from germline, CDR1 is ENHRY and CDR2 is SYGVKD. This CDR3 is 15 amino acids long. V was pared by 0 bases and J by 6 bases, with 14 bases between. CDR3 DNA sequence: TGTGCCATCAGTGAGTCCCCAGGACAGTTGGATGGCTACACCTTC. Encoded protein: CAISESPGQLDGYTF.

V usage is TRBV19 and J usage is TRBJ1-5; 9 bases agree with TRBD1. The CDR3 has 15 residues. Trimming took 5 bases from V and 2 from J; bases not matched to a gene: 4. The V gene's germline CDR1 is LNHDA and CDR2 SQIVND (reference sequence). Here the CDR3 reads CASSYRGRGNQPQHF. The CDR3 nucleotides read TGTGCCAGTAGTTACAGGGGGCGAGGCAATCAGCCCCAGCATTTT. Full variable domain (rest looked up from reference TRBV19 and TRBJ1-5): DGGITQSPKYLFRKEGQNVTLSCEQNLNHDAMYWYRQDPGQGLRLIYYSQIVNDFQKGDIAEGYSVSREKKESFPLTVTSAQKNPTAFYLCASSYRGRGNQPQHFGDGTRLSIL.

The chain links TRBV5-4 to TRBJ2-1; TRBD2 agrees at 11 bases. CDR1 is SGHNT, CDR2 YYREEE, per germline (reference sequence). This CDR3 is 15 amino acids long. The J segment lost 5 bases and the V segment lost 4 bases, leaving 5 bases of the junction unmatched. CDR3 bases: TGTGCCAGCAGCGCACTAGCGGGGGCCAACAATGAGCAGTTCTTC. Encoded protein: CASSALAGANNEQFF.

This chain connects TRBV4-2 to TRBJ1-1; D not resolved. The CDR3 is made up of 15 amino acids. Looked up from germline, CDR1 is LGHNA and CDR2 is YNFKEQ. V was trimmed by 0 bases and J by 4 bases, leaving 12 bases between them. The CDR3 nucleotides read TGTGCCAGCAGCCAAGACCGGGGTTGGGGCACTGAAGCTTTCTTT. Amino acids: CASSQDRGWGTEAFF.

The CDR3 loop reads CASSRTRREWPQHF. CDR3 nucleotide sequence: TGCGCCAGCAGTCGGACGAGGAGGGAATGGCCCCAGCATTTT. J is TRBJ1-5 and V is TRBV23-1, with D unresolved. TRBV23-1 is an ORF for which the function is uncertain. Trimming left V 4 bases short and J 9 bases short, with 16 bases between. There are 14 residues in the CDR3.

This chain uses TRBV5-1 with TRBJ2-3; maybe TRBD2 (5 bases). The CDR3 extends over 15 amino acids. Germline V gives CDR1 SGHRS, CDR2 YFSETQ. The V end was cut by 0 bases, the J end by 5 bases, with 13 bases between. CDR3 sequence: CASSLGIAGIDTQYF. The CDR3 DNA reads TGCGCCAGCAGCTTGGGTATAGCCGGGATAGATACGCAGTATTTT.

The chain employs TRBV28 and TRBJ1-4; D unclear. The germline CDR1 and CDR2 sequences are MDHEN and SYDVKM. V lost 5 bases, J lost 2 bases, and 12 bases lay in between. The CDR3 is 15 amino acids. The CDR3 reads CASSALTGTNEKLFF. The CDR3 DNA sequence: TGTGCCAGCAGTGCCTTAACGGGGACTAATGAAAAACTGTTTTTT.

J is TRBJ1-1 and V is TRBV30, with 10 bases aligning to TRBD1. Germline assignment: CDR1 GTSNPN and CDR2 SVGIG (reference sequence). The trim removed 1 base at V and 1 base at J, leaving 0 bases unmatched. The CDR3 extends over 14 amino acids. CDR3 sequence (DNA): TGTGCCTGGAGTGGACAGGGGGCGAACACTGAAGCTTTCTTT. Its translation: CAWSGQGANTEAFF.

This chain joins TRBV7-2 and TRBJ1-6; D ambiguous. The V gene's germline CDR1 is SGHTA and CDR2 FQGNSA. The V gene lost 1 base and the J gene lost 10 bases, with 11 bases spanning the gap. This CDR3 has 14 residues. CDR3 nucleotide sequence: TGTGCCAGCAGCTTAGAGCCGAGCCGGTCACCCCTCCACTTT. The encoded protein is CASSLEPSRSPLHF.

This sequence joins TRBV2 and TRBJ2-7; D call uncertain. Germline V CDR1 and CDR2: SNHLY, FYNNEI. V gave up 7 bases and J gave up 3 bases, with 7 bases separating them. The CDR3 sequence is 11 residues long. In nucleotides, the CDR3 is TGTGCCAGCAAGGAATACTACGAGCAGTACTTC. Residues: CASKEYYEQYF.

The gene calls are TRBV7-3 and TRBJ1-2; weak D call: TRBD1 (5 bases). CDR3 length equals 14 residues. Germline V gene lookup returns CDR1 SGHTA and CDR2 FQGTGA. Trimming took 0 bases from V and 6 from J, leaving 11 bases between them. CDR3 protein: CASSLTGDRHGYTF. CDR3 in DNA: TGTGCCAGCAGCTTAACGGGGGATCGCCATGGCTACACCTTC.

The chain carries TRBV9 and TRBJ1-2; D unresolved. The germline V gene encodes CDR1 SGDLS and CDR2 YYNGEE. V was clipped by 4 bases and J by 5 bases, with 15 bases between them. The length of the CDR3 is 14 residues. As DNA, the CDR3 is TGTGCCAGCAGCTCTCGGACGGCCGGGTATGGCTACACCTTC. Translating gives CASSSRTAGYGYTF.

The J gene is TRBJ2-5, the V gene TRBV21-1; TRBD2, the table's D call, lacks a check against the DNA. TRBV21-1 represents a pseudogene. The CDR3 sequence is 20 residues long. The CDR3 reads CASSKGQSYRLLAGVETQYF. The CDR3 DNA reads TGTGCCAGCAGCAAAGGCCAATCGTACCGCCTACTAGCGGGAGTAGAGACCCAGTACTTC.

The chain has TRBV27 and TRBJ1-2; 10 bases are a match to TRBD1. J lost 5 bases, V lost 5 bases, and 8 bases had no gene match. From germline, CDR1 is MNHEY and CDR2 SMNVEV (reference sequence). This CDR3 is built from 15 residues. The CDR3 DNA follows: TGTGCCAGCAGTCCGGGGACAGGGGCTGGGTATGGCTACACCTTC. As protein: CASSPGTGAGYGYTF.

V gene TRBV30 combines with J gene TRBJ2-5; 7 bases map to TRBD1. CDR1 GTSNPN and CDR2 SVGIG come from the germline V gene (reference sequence). The CDR3 spans 14 residues. Unmatched junction bases numbered 10, after V lost 5 bases and J lost 4 bases. For the CDR3, the DNA is TGTGCCTGGCAGATAGGACAGGATGGAGAGACCCAGTACTTC. Translation: CAWQIGQDGETQYF.

The chain has TRBV5-8 and TRBJ1-4; perhaps TRBD1 as D (5 bases). The CDR3 loop spans 16 amino acids. V shed 5 bases and J shed 2 bases, with 16 bases lying between them. Germline V gene sequence: CDR1 SGHTS, CDR2 YDEGEE. DNA for the CDR3: TGTGCCAGCAGTCGCGTGGGGGGGTCCACTAATGAAAAACTGTTTTTT. It translates to CASSRVGGSTNEKLFF.

This sequence joins TRBV28 and TRBJ2-7; 10 bases are shared with TRBD2. The CDR3 loop spans 18 amino acids. Trimming cost V 6 bases and J 3 bases; bases outside gene matches: 17. Germline CDR1 reads MDHEN; CDR2 reads SYDVKM. This chain's CDR3 is CASRPLAGDKGRYYEQYF. The CDR3 DNA is TGTGCCAGCAGACCCCTAGCGGGAGACAAAGGGCGGTACTACGAGCAGTACTTC.

The rearrangement links TRBV5-4 to TRBJ1-4, with a tentative D call TRBD1 (5 bases). Trimming took off 4 bases at V and 7 bases at J, with 14 bases between the two ends. The CDR3 covers 14 residues. Germline V gene sequence: CDR1 SGHNT, CDR2 YYREEE (reference sequence). The CDR3 reads CASSRDRGTEKLFF. CDR3 coding DNA: TGTGCCAGCAGCAGAGACCGGGGGACTGAAAAACTGTTTTTT.